This entry features one TCR beta chain sequence. The data were obtained in a study of cytomegalovirus exposure and HLA in healthy donors. The PCR was carried out with 60 Vbeta primers and 13 Jbeta primers. The table came from immunoSEQ multiplex PCR; TCRdb's copy has only in-frame clones and leaves some out. Here the sample spans roughly 100,000 clones, roughly 79% being singletons. The CDR3 runs to 15 residues. Germline assignment: CDR1 SEHNR and CDR2 FQNEAQ (reference sequence). V shed 4 bases and J shed 5 bases, with 12 bases lying between them. This TCR was sampled from a man between 35 and 55 years old in good health and CMV-seronegative. The chain employs TRBV7-9 and TRBJ1-6; D not certain. Material: PBMCs. CDR3 sequence (DNA): TGTGCCAGCAGCTCAAGGAGATCCGATAATTCACCCCTCCACTTT. It translates to CASSSRRSDNSPLHF.